Listed below are T cell receptor beta chains from one sample, sequenced in a study of T-cell memory formation after mild COVID-19. Using its own MiXCR run on the 5' RACE reads, TCRdb lists one record per CDR3 protein. Of a few hundred thousand distinct CDR3 sequences in the sample, 15% to 20% were seen once. Sequences were obtained from PBMCs or a T cell subset sorted from them (not recorded which). The receptors shown here come from a man between 18 and 29 years old who had mild COVID-19 (a few samples of this study predate the infection). Cell type and time point are not known. CDR3s include the opening cysteine and the closing phenylalanine or tryptophan. A D gene is named only where the DNA matches it firmly. The size of a clone is reported for some rows only, either as once, few or many, or as a class for expanded clones.

-	-	TRBV6-5	TRBJ1-6	CATTGTLNSPLHF	TGTGCCACCACCGGGACACTGAATTCACCCCTCCACTTT
many	TRBD1	TRBV19	TRBJ1-5	CASSTGGVPVNQPQHF	TGTGCCAGTAGTACAGGGGGGGTCCCTGTCAATCAGCCCCAGCATTTT
few	TRBD1	TRBV5-6	TRBJ2-4	CASSPRDRGIQYF	TGTGCCAGCAGCCCCCGGGACAGGGGCATTCAGTACTTC
few	TRBD2	TRBV6-2/TRBV6-3	TRBJ2-1	CASSHPSGGANEQFF	TGTGCCAGCAGTCACCCTAGCGGGGGAGCCAATGAGCAGTTCTTC
many	-	TRBV4-2	TRBJ2-1	CASSRAGSYNEQFF	TGTGCCAGCAGCCGAGCGGGTTCCTACAATGAGCAGTTCTTC
few	TRBD2	TRBV29-1	TRBJ2-3	CSYGRAGGTDTQYF	TGCAGCTACGGGAGGGCGGGGGGCACAGATACGCAGTATTTT
few	-	TRBV4-1	TRBJ2-3	CASSQGFGTDTQYF	TGCGCCAGCAGCCAAGGGTTCGGCACAGATACGCAGTATTTT
many	-	TRBV4-3	TRBJ2-1	CASSQGTASYNEQFF	TGCGCCAGCAGCCAAGGGACAGCTTCCTACAATGAGCAGTTCTTC
few	-	TRBV20-1	TRBJ2-4	CSALKNIQYF	TGCAGTGCTCTTAAAAACATTCAGTACTTC
-	-	TRBV6-5	TRBJ1-6	CASSQAGPASPLHF	TGTGCCAGCAGCCAAGCGGGTCCTGCTTCACCCCTCCACTTT
-	-	TRBV12-3/TRBV12-4	TRBJ2-3	CASSWSATDTQYF	TGTGCCAGCAGTTGGAGCGCTACAGATACGCAGTATTTT
-	-	TRBV7-9	TRBJ2-3	CASSQERTASVDTQYF	TGTGCCAGCAGCCAAGAACGCACAGCATCCGTGGATACGCAGTATTTT
many	-	TRBV5-1	TRBJ1-3	CASSLGSGNTIYF	TGTGCCAGCAGCTTGGGCTCTGGAAACACCATATATTTT
-	-	TRBV29-1	TRBJ2-1	CSVRGKTSGDEQFF	TGCAGCGTCCGGGGGAAAACCTCAGGAGATGAGCAGTTCTTC
many	-	TRBV6-1	TRBJ1-6	CASNPTDANHSPLHF	TGTGCCAGCAATCCGACGGATGCGAATCATTCACCCCTCCACTTT
many	-	TRBV12-5	TRBJ2-4	CASGLGTPAKNIQYF	TGTGCTAGTGGTTTAGGGACTCCAGCCAAAAACATTCAGTACTTC
-	TRBD1	TRBV7-2	TRBJ1-1	CASSSFAGQVAEAFF	TGTGCCAGCAGCTCCTTCGCCGGACAGGTAGCTGAAGCTTTCTTT
few	-	TRBV7-8	TRBJ1-1	CASSPRSLEAFF	TGTGCCAGCAGCCCTAGATCTTTGGAAGCTTTCTTT
few	TRBD1	TRBV11-3	TRBJ2-1	CASSQRGPDYEQFF	TGTGCCAGCAGCCAGAGGGGGCCCGATTATGAGCAGTTCTTC
once	-	TRBV9	TRBJ2-3	CASSVHPSTDTQYF	TGTGCCAGCAGCGTCCACCCGTCCACAGATACGCAGTATTTT
few	TRBD2	TRBV4-3	TRBJ2-1	CASSPSRLAGGTEQFF	TGCGCCAGCAGCCCTAGTAGGCTAGCGGGGGGGACCGAGCAGTTCTTC
many	-	TRBV12-3/TRBV12-4	TRBJ2-2	CASRAETGELFF	TGTGCCAGCAGGGCTGAAACCGGGGAGCTGTTTTTT
-	TRBD1	TRBV6-6	TRBJ1-6	CASSYLDQGENSPLHF	TGTGCCAGCAGTTACTTGGACCAGGGGGAAAATTCACCCCTCCACTTT
few	TRBD1	TRBV4-3	TRBJ2-5	CASSQAGQGETQYF	TGCGCCAGCAGCCAGGCCGGACAGGGGGAGACCCAGTACTTC
-	-	TRBV5-1	TRBJ1-3	CASSPGWDTIYF	TGCGCCAGCAGCCCCGGCTGGGACACCATATATTTT
few	TRBD1	TRBV7-9	TRBJ2-3	CASRASGTVDTQYF	TGTGCCAGCAGGGCCTCCGGGACAGTAGATACGCAGTATTTT
-	TRBD1	TRBV7-6	TRBJ2-1	CASSSSTGTESLYNEQFF	TGTGCCAGCAGCTCATCCACCGGGACAGAAAGCCTTTACAATGAGCAGTTCTTC
-	-	TRBV10-3	TRBJ1-5	CAISESGQFNQPQHF	TGTGCCATCAGTGAGTCCGGACAGTTTAATCAGCCCCAGCATTTT
few	-	TRBV4-3	TRBJ1-4	CASSQARGVGNEKLFF	TGCGCCAGCAGCCAAGCCCGGGGCGTTGGTAATGAAAAACTGTTTTTT
few	TRBD1	TRBV5-1	TRBJ2-7	CASTWTGGSYEQYF	TGCGCCAGCACGTGGACAGGGGGCTCCTACGAGCAGTACTTC
-	-	TRBV7-2	TRBJ1-1	CASSLALEMEAFF	TGTGCCAGCAGCTTAGCCCTCGAAATGGAAGCTTTCTTT
few	-	TRBV4-3	TRBJ1-1	CASSQEEGDRRTEAFF	TGCGCCAGCAGCCAAGAGGAGGGAGACAGACGGACTGAAGCTTTCTTT
-	-	TRBV7-2	TRBJ2-2	CASSRYRELFF	TGTGCCAGCAGCCGATACAGGGAGCTGTTTTTT
few	-	TRBV5-5	TRBJ2-5	CASSSPAEETQYF	TGTGCCAGCAGCAGTCCAGCCGAAGAGACCCAGTACTTC
-	-	TRBV24-1	TRBJ1-2	CATSDETDYGYTF	TGTGCCACCAGTGACGAGACGGACTATGGCTACACCTTC
few	TRBD2	TRBV4-1	TRBJ2-1	CASSLLGTSGDYNEQFF	TGCGCCAGCAGCCTCCTCGGGACTAGCGGGGACTACAATGAGCAGTTCTTC
few	TRBD1	TRBV5-1	TRBJ2-3	CASSWSPGTGADTQYF	TGCGCCAGCAGCTGGTCTCCGGGGACAGGGGCAGATACGCAGTATTTT
few	-	TRBV7-6	TRBJ2-7	CASSLSRGGSYEQYF	TGTGCCAGCAGCTTGTCCAGGGGGGGATCCTACGAGCAGTACTTC
many	-	TRBV7-9	TRBJ2-2	CAREPRGQLNTGELFF	TGTGCCAGGGAACCCCGAGGGCAACTAAACACCGGGGAGCTGTTTTTT
-	-	TRBV18	TRBJ2-1	CASSPPGALIRTDNEQFF	TGTGCCAGCTCACCCCCAGGCGCCCTGATAAGAACCGACAATGAGCAGTTCTTC
few	-	TRBV7-2	TRBJ2-3	CASSPGWGGQDTQYF	TGTGCCAGCAGTCCGGGGTGGGGGGGCCAAGATACGCAGTATTTT
medium-sized	-	TRBV7-2	TRBJ2-5	CASSLWDTGPLETQYF	TGTGCCAGCAGCTTATGGGATACTGGCCCCCTAGAGACCCAGTACTTC
few	-	TRBV9	TRBJ2-3	CASSVDRLGRAATDTQYF	TGTGCCAGCAGCGTGGATCGACTAGGCAGGGCGGCCACAGATACGCAGTATTTT
-	TRBD2	TRBV19	TRBJ2-1	CASSPTPGLAGVQFF	TGTGCCAGTAGTCCAACCCCCGGGCTAGCGGGAGTACAGTTCTTC
-	-	TRBV28	TRBJ2-2	CASSFPGRSGELFF	TGTGCCAGCAGTTTCCCAGGGCGGTCCGGGGAGCTGTTTTTT
-	TRBD1	TRBV4-1	TRBJ2-3	CASSQERWDRSADTQYF	TGCGCCAGCAGCCAAGAGCGATGGGACAGGAGCGCAGATACGCAGTATTTT
-	-	TRBV5-4	TRBJ2-5	CASSSSDGPETQYF	TGTGCCAGCAGCTCCTCGGACGGACCGGAGACCCAGTACTTC
few	TRBD2	TRBV5-5	TRBJ2-7	CASSNRDYPYEQYF	TGTGCCAGCAGCAACCGGGACTATCCCTACGAGCAGTACTTC
-	-	TRBV25-1	TRBJ1-1	CASSDSILKAFF	TGTGCCAGCAGTGATTCGATTTTGAAAGCTTTCTTT
-	-	TRBV5-1	TRBJ2-2	CASSPAVDRPNTGELFF	TGCGCCAGCAGCCCGGCGGTGGACCGCCCGAACACCGGGGAGCTGTTTTTT
many	-	TRBV12-3/TRBV12-4	TRBJ2-5	CASSSGEAETQYF	TGTGCCAGCAGTTCGGGAGAAGCGGAGACCCAGTACTTC
-	-	TRBV27	TRBJ2-3	CASGRGPSGTDTQYF	TGTGCCAGCGGGAGGGGGCCCTCGGGCACAGATACGCAGTATTTT
-	TRBD2	TRBV4-2	TRBJ2-1	CASSQVGLAGVNNEQFF	TGTGCCAGCAGCCAAGTCGGGCTAGCGGGGGTAAATAATGAGCAGTTCTTC
-	TRBD2	TRBV6-2/TRBV6-3	TRBJ2-1	CASSPAGGGKENEQFF	TGTGCCAGCAGCCCGGCTGGCGGGGGGAAGGAAAATGAGCAGTTCTTC